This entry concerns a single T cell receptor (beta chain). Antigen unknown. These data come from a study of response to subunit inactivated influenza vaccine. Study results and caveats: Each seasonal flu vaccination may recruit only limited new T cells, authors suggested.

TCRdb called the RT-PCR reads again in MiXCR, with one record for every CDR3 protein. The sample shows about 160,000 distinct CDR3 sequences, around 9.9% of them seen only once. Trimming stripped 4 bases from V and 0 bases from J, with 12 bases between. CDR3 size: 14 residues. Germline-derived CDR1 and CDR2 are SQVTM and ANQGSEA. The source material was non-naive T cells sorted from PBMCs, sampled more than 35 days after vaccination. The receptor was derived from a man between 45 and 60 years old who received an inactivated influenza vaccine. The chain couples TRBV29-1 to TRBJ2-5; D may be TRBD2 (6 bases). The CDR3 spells CSVVRDLYQETQYF. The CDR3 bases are TGCAGCGTTGTCCGGGACTTGTACCAAGAGACCCAGTACTTC.